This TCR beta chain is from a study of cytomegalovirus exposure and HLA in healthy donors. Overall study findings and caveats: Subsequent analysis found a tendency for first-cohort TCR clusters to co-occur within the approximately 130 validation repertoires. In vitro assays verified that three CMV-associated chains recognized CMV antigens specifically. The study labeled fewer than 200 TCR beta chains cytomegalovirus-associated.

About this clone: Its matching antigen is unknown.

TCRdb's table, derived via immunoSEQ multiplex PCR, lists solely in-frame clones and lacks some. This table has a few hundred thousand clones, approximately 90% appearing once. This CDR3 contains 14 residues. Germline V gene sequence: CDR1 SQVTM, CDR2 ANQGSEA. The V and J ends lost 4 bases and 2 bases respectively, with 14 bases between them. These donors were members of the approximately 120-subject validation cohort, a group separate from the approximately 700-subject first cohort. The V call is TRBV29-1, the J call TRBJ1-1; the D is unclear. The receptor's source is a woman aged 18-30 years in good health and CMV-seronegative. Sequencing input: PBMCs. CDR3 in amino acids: CSVAPRHSNTEAFF. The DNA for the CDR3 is TGCAGCGTTGCTCCGAGACACTCAAACACTGAAGCTTTCTTT.